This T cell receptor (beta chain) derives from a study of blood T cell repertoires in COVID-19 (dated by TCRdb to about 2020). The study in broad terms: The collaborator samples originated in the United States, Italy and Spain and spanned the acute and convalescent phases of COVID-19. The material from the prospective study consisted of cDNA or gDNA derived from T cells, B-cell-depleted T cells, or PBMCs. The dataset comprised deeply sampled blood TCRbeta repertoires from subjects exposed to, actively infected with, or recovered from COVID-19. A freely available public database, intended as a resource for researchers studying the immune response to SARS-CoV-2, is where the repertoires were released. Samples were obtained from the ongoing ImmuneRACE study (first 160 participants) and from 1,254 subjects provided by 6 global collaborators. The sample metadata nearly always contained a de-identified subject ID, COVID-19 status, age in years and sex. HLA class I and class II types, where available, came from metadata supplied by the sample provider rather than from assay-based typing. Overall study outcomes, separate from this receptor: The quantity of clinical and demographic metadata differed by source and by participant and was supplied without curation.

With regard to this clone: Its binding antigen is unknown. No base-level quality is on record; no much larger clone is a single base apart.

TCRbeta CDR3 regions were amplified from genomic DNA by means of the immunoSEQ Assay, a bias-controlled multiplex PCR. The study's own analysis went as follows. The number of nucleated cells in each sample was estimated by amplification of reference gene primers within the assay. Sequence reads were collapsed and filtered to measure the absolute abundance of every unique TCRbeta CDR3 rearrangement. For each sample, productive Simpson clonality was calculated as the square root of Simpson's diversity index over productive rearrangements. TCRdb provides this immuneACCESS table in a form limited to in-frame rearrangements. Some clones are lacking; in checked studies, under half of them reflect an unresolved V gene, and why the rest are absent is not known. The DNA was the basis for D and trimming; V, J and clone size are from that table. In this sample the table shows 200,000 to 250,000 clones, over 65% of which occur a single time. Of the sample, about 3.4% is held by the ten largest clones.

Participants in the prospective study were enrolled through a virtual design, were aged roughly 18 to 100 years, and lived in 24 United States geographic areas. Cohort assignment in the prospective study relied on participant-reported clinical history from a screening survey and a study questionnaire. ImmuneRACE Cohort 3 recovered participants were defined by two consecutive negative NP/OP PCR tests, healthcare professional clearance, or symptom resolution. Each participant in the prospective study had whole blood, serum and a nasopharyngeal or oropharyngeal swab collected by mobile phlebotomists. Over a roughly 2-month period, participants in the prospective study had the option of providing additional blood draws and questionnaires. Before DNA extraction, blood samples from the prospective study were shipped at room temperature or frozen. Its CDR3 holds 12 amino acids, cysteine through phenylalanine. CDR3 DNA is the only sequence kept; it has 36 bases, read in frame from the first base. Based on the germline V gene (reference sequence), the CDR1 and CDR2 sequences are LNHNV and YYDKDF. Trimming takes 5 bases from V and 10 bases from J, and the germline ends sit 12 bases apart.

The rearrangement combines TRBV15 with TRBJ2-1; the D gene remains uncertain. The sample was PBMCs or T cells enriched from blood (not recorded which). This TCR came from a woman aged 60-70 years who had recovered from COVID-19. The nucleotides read TGTGCCACCAGCCCCGGAGCCAAAGAGCAGTTCTTC. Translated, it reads CATSPGAKEQFF.